This T cell receptor beta chain was found in a study of cytomegalovirus exposure and HLA in healthy donors. Study-level points and caveats: At a 0.05 false discovery rate, a later analysis found around 15,000 TCR beta sequences to be associated with HLA alleles. Analysis was carried out at a later point, and it linked a missense DCLRE1C variant to TCR beta V- and J-gene trimming. A previous analysis found most TCR beta V segments productive roughly 90% or roughly 30% of the time. Being indistinguishable, some V segments were excluded, TRBV6-2 and TRBV6-3 among them.

PCR amplification relied on 60 Vbeta primers (plus 13 Jbeta primers). Clones were read by immunoSEQ multiplex PCR, and TCRdb kept only the in-frame ones, dropping some. This sample carries some 110,000 clones, 75% to 85% of them seen once, and the ten largest clones take 5% to 6.5%. Worth noting for this clone: Antigen unknown.

This CDR3 has 15 amino acids. Deletions cut 6 bases from V and 7 bases from J, with 18 bases between. Germline V gives CDR1 MNHEY, CDR2 SMNVEV (reference sequence). The sequence was obtained from a man between 18 and 29 years old in good health and CMV-seronegative. The chain combines TRBV27 with TRBJ1-4, with a tentative D call TRBD1 (6 bases). Sequenced: PBMCs. CDR3 loop: CASSRTGYSSEKLFF. In DNA form, the CDR3 reads TGTGCCAGCAGCCGTACAGGGTACAGTAGTGAAAAACTGTTTTTT.